This T cell receptor beta chain appears in the sequencing data of a study of blood T cell repertoires in COVID-19 (dated by TCRdb to between 2020 and 2021). Describing the broader study: The collaborator samples originated in the United States, Italy and Spain and spanned the acute and convalescent phases of COVID-19. The material from the prospective study consisted of cDNA or gDNA derived from T cells, B-cell-depleted T cells, or PBMCs. Deeply sampled blood TCRbeta repertoires from subjects exposed to, actively infected with, or recovered from COVID-19 were included in the dataset. The repertoires were released in a freely available public database meant as a resource for research on the immune response to SARS-CoV-2. The samples were drawn from the first 160 participants of the ongoing ImmuneRACE study and from more than 1,000 subjects provided by 6 global collaborators. Nearly every sample came with metadata listing a de-identified subject ID, COVID-19 status, age in years and sex. Where available, HLA class I and class II types were taken from metadata supplied by the sample provider and were not determined by assay-based typing.

The collaborating institutions used their own protocols to collect whole blood in K2EDTA tubes. For TCRbeta analysis, collaborator samples were shipped as frozen whole blood, as isolated PBMCs, or as DNA extracted from either sample type. The junction shows trimming of 0 bases on V and 4 bases on J, plus 10 bases between the germline ends. The cysteine opens and the phenylalanine closes a CDR3 of 15 amino acids. Here the CDR3 DNA is all that survives: 45 bases in frame from base 1. Looking up the germline V gene (reference sequence) yields CDR1 LNHNV and CDR2 YYDKDF. Details on this clone: The antigen it binds to is not known. The sample holds no much larger clone one base away, and base qualities are not on file.

Study-level results and caveats: The quantity of clinical and demographic metadata differed by source and by participant and was supplied without curation.

TCRbeta CDR3 regions were amplified from genomic DNA by means of the immunoSEQ Assay, a bias-controlled multiplex PCR. The authors' pipeline ran thus. The number of nucleated cells in each sample was estimated from the amplification of reference gene primers within the assay. To quantify the absolute abundance of each unique TCRbeta CDR3 rearrangement, sequence reads were collapsed and filtered. For each sample, productive Simpson clonality was calculated by taking the square root of Simpson's diversity index across productive rearrangements. This immuneACCESS table, as held by TCRdb, lists in-frame sequences with V and J called but not all clones. Of the missing ones, under half trace to an unresolved V gene in checked studies; the others have no known cause. V and J calls and clone size follow that table, whereas D and trimming were derived from the DNA. Within this sample are 200,000 to 250,000 clones, with around 80% of them counted one time only. More than 10% of the sample comes from the top ten.

This TCR was sampled from a human donor in a cohort sampled during active COVID-19. Sequenced material: peripheral blood. The sequence links TRBV15 to TRBJ1-3, with a tentative D gene TRBD1 over 5 matching bases. The DNA sequence is as follows: TGTGCCACCAGCAGAGATCAAGGGGCCGGAAACACCATATATTTT. Translation gives CATSRDQGAGNTIYF.